The 28 T cell receptor beta chains presented below share a single source sample, sequenced in a study of shared clonotypes between healthy human individuals. Here immunoSEQ multiplex PCR was the method, and the copy in TCRdb shows in-frame clones only, minus some. The data show approximately 330,000 clones, 70% to 75% seen once. The sample taken for sequencing was memory CD4+ T cells sorted from blood. Subset meaning: CD45RA-negative fraction. These receptors all come from a man younger than 45 in good health.

The genes are TRBV7-2 and TRBJ1-2, with D uncertain. In germline, CDR1 is SGHTA, CDR2 FQGNSA. V shed 6 bases and J shed 3 bases, with 11 bases lying between them. The CDR3 runs to 13 residues. DNA for the CDR3: TGTGCCAGCAGAAGCAGAGAAGACTATGGCTACACCTTC. The encoded protein is CASRSREDYGYTF. The entire variable domain, with the rest obtained from reference TRBV7-2 and TRBJ1-2, is as follows: GAGVSQSPSNKVTEKGKDVELRCDPISGHTALYWYRQSLGQGLEFLIYFQGNSAPDKSGLPSDRFSAERTGGSVSTLTIQRTQQEDSAVYLCASRSREDYGYTFGSGTRLTVV.

The chain combines TRBV2 with TRBJ1-5; D remains unclear. This CDR3 comprises 13 residues. Germline V gives CDR1 SNHLY, CDR2 FYNNEI. Trimming stripped 5 bases from V and 4 bases from J, with 9 bases between. CDR3 bases: TGTGCCAGCAGTTTCGGGAGGAATCAGCCCCAGCATTTT. Translated: CASSFGRNQPQHF.

The V and J genes are TRBV7-9 and TRBJ1-4; D possibly corresponds to TRBD1 (5 bases). The CDR3 covers 17 residues. Trimming removed 3 bases from V and 6 bases from J, with 20 bases in between. Germline V CDR1 and CDR2: SEHNR, FQNEAQ (reference sequence). This CDR3 reads CASSFGSTAEHDEKLFF. The DNA of the CDR3 is TGTGCCAGCAGCTTTGGTTCGACAGCTGAGCATGATGAAAAACTGTTTTTT.

The gene calls are TRBV7-6 and TRBJ2-4; D is perhaps TRBD1 or TRBD2 (5 bases each). V was clipped by 4 bases and J by 7 bases, with 20 bases between them. CDR1 SGHVS and CDR2 FNYEAQ come from the germline V gene. This CDR3 has 16 residues. In nucleotides, the CDR3 is TGTGCCAGCAGCTCCCTCAACATTGGGGGATCCAACATTCAGTACTTC. Its translation: CASSSLNIGGSNIQYF.

The table lists this clone with a count of one. The CDR3, as DNA: TGTGCCAGCAGCGGACACAATGAGCAGTTCTTC. This gives the protein CASSGHNEQFF. The V call is TRBV2, the J call TRBJ2-1; no clear D. The CDR3 covers 11 residues. With 6 bases removed from V and 5 bases from J, the gap between germline ends came to 5 bases. In germline, CDR1 is SNHLY, CDR2 FYNNEI.

The chain joins TRBV4-3 to TRBJ2-7; 7 bases align to TRBD2. CDR1 is LGHNA, CDR2 YSLEER, per germline. V shed 4 bases and J 7 bases; nucleotides not matched to a gene: 7. The CDR3 is 13 residues long. The CDR3 is CASSRDYLGEQYF. As DNA, the CDR3 is TGCGCCAGCAGCCGGGACTACCTGGGGGAGCAGTACTTC.

At least ten counts were recorded for this clone. The genes are TRBV6-1 and TRBJ2-6; D is unresolved. CDR3 size: 15 residues. From germline, CDR1 is MNHNS and CDR2 SASEGT. V was clipped by 6 bases and J by 0 bases, with 9 bases between them. The CDR3 is CASRPQSSGANVLTF. The CDR3 DNA is TGTGCCAGCAGACCCCAGAGCTCTGGGGCCAACGTCCTGACTTTC.

The gene calls are TRBV5-6 and TRBJ2-3; D is tentatively TRBD1 or TRBD2 (5 bases each). The CDR3 covers 18 residues. V was clipped by 4 bases and J by 0 bases, with 21 bases between them. The germline CDR1 and CDR2 sequences are SGHDT and YYEEEE. The CDR3 DNA follows: TGTGCCAGCAGCCCCCGTTTCGGGCGCGAGGGGAGCACAGATACGCAGTATTTT. Its translation is CASSPRFGREGSTDTQYF. Based on the CDR3 plus reference TRBV5-6 and TRBJ2-3, the full variable domain is DAGVTQSPTHLIKTRGQQVTLRCSPKSGHDTVSWYQQALGQGPQFIFQYYEEEERQRGNFPDRFSGHQFPNYSSELNVNALLLGDSALYLCASSPRFGREGSTDTQYFGPGTRLTVL.

CDR3 sequence reads: CASGVRVAGGYSSYNEQFF. The CDR3 nucleotides read TGTGCTAGTGGTGTGCGTGTGGCGGGAGGGTACAGCTCCTACAATGAGCAGTTCTTC. V usage is TRBV12-5 and J usage is TRBJ2-1; 9 bases line up with TRBD2. This CDR3 is built from 19 residues. Germline V gene lookup returns CDR1 LGHNT and CDR2 FRNRAP. V shed 5 bases and J 0 bases; nucleotides not matched to a gene: 14.

This clone has only a few counts. This same CDR3 is encoded by further DNA sequences in the sample. V is TRBV5-1 and J is TRBJ1-1, with D possibly TRBD1 on 6 matching bases. Germline V gene sequence: CDR1 SGHRS, CDR2 YFSETQ. The V and J ends lost 0 bases and 0 bases respectively, with 6 bases between them. The CDR3 length is 14 residues. The chain's CDR3 is CASSLDRVNTEAFF. In DNA, the CDR3 is TGCGCCAGCAGCTTGGACAGGGTGAACACTGAAGCTTTCTTT.

This chain's CDR3 is CASSSKMAANTEAFF. The CDR3 DNA reads TGTGCCAGCTCATCTAAGATGGCCGCGAACACTGAAGCTTTCTTT. The rearrangement joins TRBV18 to TRBJ1-1; D unclear. V was pared by 5 bases and J by 1 base, with 14 bases between. The V gene's germline CDR1 is KGHSH and CDR2 LQKENI. This CDR3 comprises 15 residues.

The chain is built from TRBV6-6 and TRBJ2-1, with TRBD1 identical over 7 bases. CDR1 and CDR2 (germline): MNHNY, SVGAGI (reference sequence). The CDR3 runs to 15 residues. J lost 0 bases, V lost 6 bases, and 5 bases had no gene match. The CDR3: CASSRTGVSYNEQFF. For the CDR3, the DNA is TGTGCCAGCAGCCGAACAGGGGTCTCCTACAATGAGCAGTTCTTC.

Concerning this clone itself: A much larger clonotype is one base distant, so this may be a read error. The V and J genes are TRBV11-2 and TRBJ2-7; 7 bases are a match to TRBD1. Trimming at V came to 4 bases and at J to 3 bases, leaving 0 bases not matched to a gene. The CDR3 consists of 12 residues. Germline assignment: CDR1 SGHAT and CDR2 FQNNGV. CDR3 nucleotides: TGTGCCAGCAGCTGGGACAGCTACGAGCAGTACTTC. It translates to CASSWDSYEQYF.

This clone occurred a few times. The chain recombines TRBV6-6 with TRBJ2-2; TRBD2 aligns across 13 bases. The V gene end was trimmed by 6 bases and the J gene end by 7 bases; junction bases not matched to a gene: 5. This CDR3 is 15 amino acids long. Germline V lookup: CDR1 MNHNY, CDR2 SVGAGI (reference sequence). CDR3 loop: CASRQLAGGLGELFF. The CDR3 DNA is TGTGCCAGCAGACAACTAGCGGGAGGGCTCGGGGAGCTGTTTTTT.

In its sample, this clone was seen a few times. The chain's CDR3 is CASSSEGQGYYGYTF. CDR3 nucleotide sequence: TGTGCCAGCAGCTCGGAGGGACAGGGATACTATGGCTACACCTTC. The chain is built from TRBV5-5 and TRBJ1-2, with 9 bases identical to TRBD1. V was clipped by 3 bases and J by 3 bases; unmatched bases: 6. The CDR3 sequence is 15 residues long. The germline V gene encodes CDR1 SGHKS and CDR2 YYEKEE (reference sequence).

As concerns this clone: The identical CDR3 is also encoded by other nucleotide sequences in the sample. CDR3 in amino acids: CASTGDTEAFF. The CDR3 nucleotides are TGTGCCAGCACCGGGGACACTGAAGCTTTCTTT. The rearrangement links TRBV2 to TRBJ1-1, with no clear D. The CDR3 extends over 11 amino acids. The V and J ends lost 7 bases and 3 bases respectively, with 6 bases between them. Germline assignment: CDR1 SNHLY and CDR2 FYNNEI.

The J gene is TRBJ1-2, the V gene TRBV27, with 7 positions matching TRBD1. CDR3 length equals 16 residues. Germline lookup yields CDR1 MNHEY and CDR2 SMNVEV (reference sequence). The trim removed 0 bases at V and 1 base at J, leaving 5 bases unmatched. The CDR3: CASSLSSTGVNYGYTF. CDR3 sequence (DNA): TGTGCCAGCAGTTTATCCAGTACAGGGGTTAACTATGGCTACACCTTC.

The CDR3 sequence is CASRLTSGSSYEQYF. As DNA, the CDR3 is TGTGCCAGCAGACTCACTAGCGGGAGCTCCTACGAGCAGTACTTC. This chain joins TRBV7-9 and TRBJ2-7; 11 bases agree with TRBD2. Germline CDR1 reads SEHNR; CDR2 reads FQNEAQ (reference sequence). V dropped 6 bases and J dropped 0; count of bases not matched to a gene: 4. There are 15 residues in the CDR3.

This clone was seen ten or more times. The chain couples TRBV7-9 to TRBJ1-2, with unresolved D. CDR1 is SEHNR, CDR2 FQNEAQ, per germline (reference sequence). The CDR3 sequence is 15 residues long. Trimming left V 5 bases short and J 0 bases short, with 13 bases between. DNA of the CDR3: TGTGCCAGCAGCCCTCATTCAGCCCCTAACTATGGCTACACCTTC. Its translation: CASSPHSAPNYGYTF.

The J gene is TRBJ1-4, the V gene TRBV5-1; tentatively, D is TRBD1 (5 bases). The CDR3 is 14 residues long. V dropped 2 bases and J dropped 8 bases, with 13 bases sitting between them. Germline assignment: CDR1 SGHRS and CDR2 YFSETQ. The CDR3 DNA reads TGCGCCAGCAGCTTTCAGGGAGTAAGAGAAAAACTGTTTTTT. Translating it yields CASSFQGVREKLFF.

The J gene is TRBJ1-2, the V gene TRBV7-2; D is possibly TRBD1 (6 bases). The germline CDR1 and CDR2 sequences are SGHTA and FQGNSA. The length of the CDR3 is 15 residues. V was pared by 5 bases and J by 4 bases, with 17 bases between. The CDR3 is CASSQNRVALYGYTF. The CDR3 coding sequence is TGTGCCAGCAGCCAAAACAGGGTAGCACTCTATGGCTACACCTTC.

This chain links TRBV2 with TRBJ2-5; D is uncertain. The V and J ends lost 3 bases and 5 bases respectively, with 7 bases between them. There are 12 residues in the CDR3. Germline V lookup: CDR1 SNHLY, CDR2 FYNNEI. The CDR3, as DNA: TGTGCCAGCAGTGATGTTGAGGAGACCCAGTACTTC. It is translated as CASSDVEETQYF. The full variable domain, rest sourced from reference TRBV2 and TRBJ2-5, is EPEVTQTPSHQVTQMGQEVILRCVPISNHLYFYWYRQILGQKVEFLVSFYNNEISEKSEIFDDQFSVERPDGSNFTLKIRSTKLEDSAMYFCASSDVEETQYFGPGTRLLVL.

Here the CDR3 reads CATSGDIIAEAFF. The DNA of the CDR3 is TGTGCCACCAGCGGGGACATCATAGCTGAAGCTTTCTTT. The gene calls are TRBV15 and TRBJ1-1; tentative D call: TRBD1 (6 bases). The CDR3 totals 13 residues. CDR1 and CDR2 from the germline V gene are LNHNV and YYDKDF (reference sequence). Trimming removed 5 bases at V and 6 bases at J, with 13 bases between.

Comment on this clone: A much larger clone is a single base away; this may be a read error. The J gene is TRBJ2-2, the V gene TRBV5-1; TRBD2 matches 7 bases. The CDR3 covers 16 residues. Germline V CDR1 and CDR2: SGHRS, YFSETQ. Written as DNA, the CDR3 is TGCGCCAACAGCTTGAGTGGCGGGAGAACGAGCGGGGAGCTGTTTTTT. Amino acid sequence: CANSLSGGRTSGELFF.

The V and J genes are TRBV28 and TRBJ2-7; D gene ambiguous. V was trimmed by 5 bases and J by 3 bases, leaving 5 bases between them. The V gene's germline CDR1 is MDHEN and CDR2 SYDVKM. The CDR3 is 11 amino acids. The DNA of the CDR3 is TGTGCCAGCAGTGATCACTACGAGCAGTACTTC. Its protein product is CASSDHYEQYF.

This clone came up a few times. The rearrangement joins TRBV6-1 to TRBJ1-3; the match to TRBD1 covers 7 bases. Germline V CDR1 and CDR2: MNHNS, SASEGT. V shed 2 bases, J shed 2 bases, and the junction held 6 bases outside the gene matches. The CDR3 is made up of 16 amino acids. CDR3 DNA sequence: TGTGCCAGCAGTGAACAGGGGGGCCAACCTGGAAACACCATATATTTT. Amino acid sequence: CASSEQGGQPGNTIYF.

This chain links TRBV5-1 with TRBJ2-3; 8 bases align to TRBD1. CDR3 size: 16 residues. J was trimmed by 0 bases and V by 3 bases; bases with no gene match: 6. The germline V gene encodes CDR1 SGHRS and CDR2 YFSETQ. The CDR3 region has the DNA TGCGCCAGCAGCTCGCAATACAGGGGGAGCACAGATACGCAGTATTTT. Translating gives CASSSQYRGSTDTQYF.

The V call is TRBV5-4, the J call TRBJ1-2; 7 nucleotides align to TRBD1. V trimming: 8 bases; J trimming: 5 bases; junction bases outside the gene matches: 9. Germline CDR1 reads SGHNT; CDR2 reads YYREEE (reference sequence). The CDR3 has 13 residues. The CDR3 here is CASCPGTDYGYTF. For the CDR3, the DNA is TGTGCCAGTTGCCCCGGGACAGATTATGGCTACACCTTC. Complete variable domain (other parts from reference TRBV5-4 and TRBJ1-2): ETGVTQSPTHLIKTRGQQVTLRCSSQSGHNTVSWYQQALGQGPQFIFQYYREEENGRGNFPPRFSGLQFPNYSSELNVNALELDDSALYLCASCPGTDYGYTFGSGTRLTVV.